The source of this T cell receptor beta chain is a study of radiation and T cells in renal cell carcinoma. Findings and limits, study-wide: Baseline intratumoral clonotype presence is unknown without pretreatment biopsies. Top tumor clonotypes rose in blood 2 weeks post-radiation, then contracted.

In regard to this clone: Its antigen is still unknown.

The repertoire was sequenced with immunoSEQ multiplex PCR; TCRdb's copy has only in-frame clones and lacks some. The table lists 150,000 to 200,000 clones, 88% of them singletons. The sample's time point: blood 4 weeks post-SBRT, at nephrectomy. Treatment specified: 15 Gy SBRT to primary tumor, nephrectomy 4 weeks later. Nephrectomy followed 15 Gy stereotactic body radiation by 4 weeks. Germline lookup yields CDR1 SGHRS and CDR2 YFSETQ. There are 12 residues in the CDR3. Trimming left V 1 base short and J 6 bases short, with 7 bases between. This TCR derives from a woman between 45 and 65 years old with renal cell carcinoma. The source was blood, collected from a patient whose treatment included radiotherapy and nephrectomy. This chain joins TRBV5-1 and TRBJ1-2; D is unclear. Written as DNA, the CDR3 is TGCGCCAGCAGCTTGTCAAATGATGGCTACACCTTC. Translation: CASSLSNDGYTF.